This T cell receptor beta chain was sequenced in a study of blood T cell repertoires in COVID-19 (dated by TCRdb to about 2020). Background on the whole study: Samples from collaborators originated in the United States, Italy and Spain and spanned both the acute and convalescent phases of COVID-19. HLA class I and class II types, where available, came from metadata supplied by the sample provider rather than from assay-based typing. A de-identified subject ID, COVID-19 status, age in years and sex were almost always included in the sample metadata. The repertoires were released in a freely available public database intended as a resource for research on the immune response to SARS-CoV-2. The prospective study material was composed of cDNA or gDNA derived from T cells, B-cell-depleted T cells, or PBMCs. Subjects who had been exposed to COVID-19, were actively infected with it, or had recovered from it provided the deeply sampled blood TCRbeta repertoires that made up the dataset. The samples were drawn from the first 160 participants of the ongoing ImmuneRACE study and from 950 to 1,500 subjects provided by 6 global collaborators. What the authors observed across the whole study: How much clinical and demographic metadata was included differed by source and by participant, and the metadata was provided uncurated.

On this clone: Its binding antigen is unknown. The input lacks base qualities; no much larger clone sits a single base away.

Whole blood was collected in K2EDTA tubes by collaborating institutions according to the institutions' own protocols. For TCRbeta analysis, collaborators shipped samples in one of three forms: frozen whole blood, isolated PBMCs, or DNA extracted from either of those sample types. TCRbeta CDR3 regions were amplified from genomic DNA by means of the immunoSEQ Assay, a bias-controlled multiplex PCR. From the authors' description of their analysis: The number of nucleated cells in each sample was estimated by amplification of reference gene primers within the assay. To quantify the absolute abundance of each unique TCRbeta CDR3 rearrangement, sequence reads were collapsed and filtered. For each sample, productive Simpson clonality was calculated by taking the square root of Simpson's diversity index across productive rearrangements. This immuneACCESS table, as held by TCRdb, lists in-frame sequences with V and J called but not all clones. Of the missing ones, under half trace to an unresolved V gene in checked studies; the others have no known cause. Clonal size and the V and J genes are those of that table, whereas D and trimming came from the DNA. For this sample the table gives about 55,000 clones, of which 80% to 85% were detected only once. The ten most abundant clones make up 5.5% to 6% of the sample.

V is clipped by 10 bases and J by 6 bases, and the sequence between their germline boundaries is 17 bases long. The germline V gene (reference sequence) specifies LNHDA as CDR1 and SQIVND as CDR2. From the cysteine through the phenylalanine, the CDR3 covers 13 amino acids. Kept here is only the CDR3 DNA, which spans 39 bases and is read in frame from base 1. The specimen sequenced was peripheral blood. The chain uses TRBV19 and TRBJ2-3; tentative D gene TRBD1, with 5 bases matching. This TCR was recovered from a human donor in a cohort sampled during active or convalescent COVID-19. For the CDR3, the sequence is CATAIRVSDTQYF. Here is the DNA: TGTGCCACTGCGATCAGGGTGAGTGATACGCAGTATTTT.